The following is a TCR beta chain sequence with its context. The data are from a study of blood T cell repertoires in COVID-19. Background on the study: Sources were T cells, B-cell-depleted T cells, or PBMCs; the material itself was cDNA or gDNA.

Participants reported their clinical history, and cohort assignment relied on those reports. The CDR3 is 15 amino acids. The V gene's germline CDR1 is SGHNT and CDR2 YYREEE (reference sequence). Trimming cost V 2 bases and J 4 bases, with 13 bases left between them. This table comes from immunoSEQ multiplex PCR, and its TCRdb copy is limited to in-frame clones, with some not included. The sample has 250,000 to 300,000 clones, about nine tenths seen once. This TCR came from a human donor in a cohort exposed to, infected with or recovered from COVID-19 (not recorded which). The donor label of this sample is uncertain. The sequenced sample consisted of PBMCs or T cells enriched from blood (not recorded which). The chain has TRBV5-4 and TRBJ1-3; D might be TRBD1 (5 bases). The CDR3, as DNA: TGTGCCAGCAGCTTAGGGGCCCTGGGGGGAAACACCATATATTTT. This codes for CASSLGALGGNTIYF.